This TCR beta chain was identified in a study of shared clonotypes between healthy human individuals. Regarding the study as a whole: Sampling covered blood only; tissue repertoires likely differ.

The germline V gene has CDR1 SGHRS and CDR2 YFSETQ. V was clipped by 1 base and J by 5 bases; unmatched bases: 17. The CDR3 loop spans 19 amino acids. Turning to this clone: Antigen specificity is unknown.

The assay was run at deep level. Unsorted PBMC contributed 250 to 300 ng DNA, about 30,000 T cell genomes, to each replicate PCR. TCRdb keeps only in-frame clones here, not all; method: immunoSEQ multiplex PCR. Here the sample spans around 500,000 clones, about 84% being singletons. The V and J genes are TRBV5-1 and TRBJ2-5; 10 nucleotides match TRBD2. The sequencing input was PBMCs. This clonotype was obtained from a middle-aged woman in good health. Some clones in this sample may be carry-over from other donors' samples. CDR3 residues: CASSLPGARGAGGYETQYF. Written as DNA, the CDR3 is TGCGCCAGCAGCTTGCCCGGGGCGAGGGGAGCGGGAGGGTACGAGACCCAGTACTTC.